Sequencing of this T cell receptor beta chain was carried out in a study of blood T cells in healthy people across ages. With a J-beta primer mix and a sample-barcoded 5' primer, a second PCR ran about 6 to 11 cycles. All samples gave at least 2.5 million CDR3-containing paired-end reads. From the 5' RACE reads, TCRdb called clonotypes with MiXCR, one entry per CDR3 protein. The sample has hundreds of thousands of distinct CDR3 sequences; about 42% are singletons. Trimming cost V 7 bases and J 4 bases, with 14 bases left between them. The CDR3 contains 14 residues. This clonotype has at least ten counts.

Input material: blood. The gene calls are TRBV12-3 or TRBV12-4 and TRBJ2-1; D may be TRBD2 (6 bases). The sequence was collected from a woman in her fifties or sixties in good health. CDR3 loop: CASKEGLGYNEQFF. The CDR3, as DNA: TGTGCCAGCAAGGAGGGGTTGGGATACAATGAGCAGTTCTTC.